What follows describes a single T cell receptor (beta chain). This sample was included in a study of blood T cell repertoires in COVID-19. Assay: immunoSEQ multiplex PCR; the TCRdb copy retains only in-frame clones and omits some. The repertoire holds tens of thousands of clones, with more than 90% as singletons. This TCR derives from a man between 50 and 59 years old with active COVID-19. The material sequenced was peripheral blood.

The CDR3 region has the DNA TGTGCCTGGAGTGTAATAGGGACTAGCGGGAGGGCCCAAGGGTACAATGAGCAGTTCTTC. It translates to CAWSVIGTSGRAQGYNEQFF. This chain links TRBV30 with TRBJ2-1, with 16 positions matching TRBD2. Trimming took 0 bases from V and 4 from J; bases not matched to a gene: 12. The V gene's germline CDR1 is GTSNPN and CDR2 SVGIG (reference sequence). The CDR3 is 20 residues long. The full variable domain, completed using reference TRBV30 and TRBJ2-1, is SQTIHQWPATLVQPVGSPLSLECTVEGTSNPNLYWYRQAAGRGLQLLFYSVGIGQISSEVPQNLSASRPQDRQFILSSKKLLLSDSGFYLCAWSVIGTSGRAQGYNEQFFGPGTRLTVL.